The entry that follows covers one T cell receptor beta chain sequence. This entry comes from a study of breast tumors, draining lymph nodes, adjacent tissues. Breast cancer patients provided tissue from their axillary draining lymph nodes. V was pared by 8 bases and J by 5 bases, with 20 bases between. The length of the CDR3 is 15 residues. The germline CDR1 and CDR2 sequences are MNHEY and SMNVEV (reference sequence). TCRdb re-called the multiplex PCR reads with MiXCR, one entry per CDR3 protein. The profile shows some 130,000 distinct CDR3 sequences, roughly 21% of them singletons. Sequencing input: axillary lymph node tissue. V and J are TRBV27 and TRBJ2-3; weak D call: TRBD2 (7 bases). The TCR originated in a female donor with breast cancer. Some clones in this sample may be carry-over from other donors' samples. CDR3 loop: CASHPRDGGQDTQYF. DNA for the CDR3: TGTGCCAGCCACCCACGGGACGGGGGGCAAGATACGCAGTATTTT.